This entry lists 15 T cell receptor beta chains sequenced from one sample in a study of graft-versus-host responses after intestinal transplantation. For these receptors, no antigen is known. The method was immunoSEQ multiplex PCR; TCRdb's version includes in-frame clones alone and lacks a portion of them. The repertoire holds over 85,000 clones, 90% to 95% seen once, with less than 0.6% in the top ten. The specimen was unstimulated CD8+ T cells sorted from spleen or lymph node cells, collected before intestinal transplant. These receptors came from a human donor who received an intestinal transplant.

This chain uses TRBV5-4 with TRBJ2-1; no definite D call. This CDR3 has 11 residues. Germline values: CDR1 SGHNT, CDR2 YYREEE (reference sequence). Trimming stripped 3 bases from V and 8 bases from J, with 6 bases between. The CDR3 nucleotides are TGTGCCAGCAGCTCGATAGATGAGCAGTTCTTC. It encodes CASSSIDEQFF.

This clone was picked up one time. The chain carries TRBV4-3 and TRBJ1-2; D gene ambiguous. Germline values: CDR1 LGHNA, CDR2 YSLEER. The V end was cut by 0 bases, the J end by 8 bases, with 16 bases between. The CDR3 is 15 amino acids. Written as DNA, the CDR3 is TGCGCCAGCAGCCAAGATCGACTAGCCGCCATAGGCTACACCTTC. Protein: CASSQDRLAAIGYTF.

This sequence joins TRBV7-9 and TRBJ2-7; D is unresolved. Looked up from germline, CDR1 is SEHNR and CDR2 is FQNEAQ (reference sequence). The CDR3 is 18 amino acids. V was cut by 5 bases and J by 2 bases, with 25 bases left in between. CDR3: CASSPPAAAAPLAYEQYF. The CDR3 region has the DNA TGTGCCAGCAGCCCACCCGCGGCCGCCGCCCCTCTTGCCTACGAGCAGTACTTC.

The chain couples TRBV5-4 to TRBJ2-2, with 7 bases fitting TRBD2. Germline values: CDR1 SGHNT, CDR2 YYREEE (reference sequence). J gave up 7 bases and V 0 bases, and 6 bases lay outside the gene matches. This CDR3 is built from 15 residues. The CDR3 DNA is TGTGCCAGCAGCTTGGGCACTAGCGAGGGCGGGGAGCTGTTTTTT. Amino acids: CASSLGTSEGGELFF.

The J gene is TRBJ2-7, the V gene TRBV5-1; D might be TRBD1 (6 bases). Germline CDR1 SGHRS, CDR2 YFSETQ. V lost 3 bases and J lost 0, with 13 bases in between. The CDR3 has 15 residues. CDR3 sequence (DNA): TGCGCCAGCAGCTGGACAACAGGGAGCTCCTACGAGCAGTACTTC. As protein: CASSWTTGSSYEQYF. The complete variable domain, with remaining parts taken from reference TRBV5-1 and TRBJ2-7, reads KAGVTQTPRYLIKTRGQQVTLSCSPISGHRSVSWYQQTPGQGLQFLFEYFSETQRNKGNFPGRFSGRQFSNSRSEMNVSTLELGDSALYLCASSWTTGSSYEQYFGPGTRLTVT.

The chain combines TRBV11-2 with TRBJ2-5, with D perhaps matching TRBD1 (6 bases). The J call could be wrong; TRBJ2-7 is a better fit for the DNA end. CDR3 size: 13 residues. Looked up from germline, CDR1 is SGHAT and CDR2 is FQNNGV. In DNA, the CDR3 is TGTGCCAGCAGCTTAGCGGGGACATACGAGCAGTACTTC. Translating it yields CASSLAGTYEQYF.

This chain joins TRBV9 and TRBJ2-1; D perhaps matches TRBD2 (6 bases). Trimming removed 4 bases at V and 0 bases at J, with 14 bases between. The length of the CDR3 is 16 residues. Germline CDR1 reads SGDLS; CDR2 reads YYNGEE. The CDR3: CASSSRGETSYNEQFF. The CDR3 nucleotides read TGTGCCAGCAGCTCGCGGGGAGAGACCTCCTACAATGAGCAGTTCTTC.

The J gene is TRBJ2-7, the V gene TRBV30; 8 bases are a match to TRBD1. The ends lost 5 bases at V and 1 base at J; junction bases unmatched: 4. The CDR3 length is 13 residues. Germline-derived CDR1 and CDR2 are GTSNPN and SVGIG (reference sequence). The CDR3 region is CAWSGGFSYEQYF. CDR3 DNA: TGTGCCTGGTCAGGGGGCTTTTCCTACGAGCAGTACTTC. Full variable domain (missing parts from reference TRBV30 and TRBJ2-7): SQTIHQWPATLVQPVGSPLSLECTVEGTSNPNLYWYRQAAGRGLQLLFYSVGIGQISSEVPQNLSASRPQDRQFILSSKKLLLSDSGFYLCAWSGGFSYEQYFGPGTRLTVT.

The chain employs TRBV30 and TRBJ2-1; 10 bases are shared with TRBD2. The CDR3 contains 16 residues. Losses at the gene ends were 0 bases for V and 7 bases for J; bases not matched to a gene: 9. Germline CDR1 GTSNPN, CDR2 SVGIG (reference sequence). CDR3 in DNA: TGTGCCTGGAGTGTAACCGGGACTAGCGTGGGGAATGAGCAGTTCTTC. It translates to CAWSVTGTSVGNEQFF.

CDR3 residues: CASSYSQSNYGYTF. DNA of the CDR3: TGTGCCAGCAGTTACTCACAGAGTAACTATGGCTACACCTTC. This chain connects TRBV6-5 to TRBJ1-2; D is ambiguous. The CDR3 has 14 residues. The V end lost 0 bases, the J end lost 1 base, and 6 bases lay between the germline ends. Germline CDR1 MNHEY, CDR2 SVGAGI.

This chain connects TRBV9 to TRBJ2-3, with 9 bases identical to TRBD2. J lost 3 bases, V lost 0 bases, and 2 bases had no gene match. Germline V CDR1 and CDR2: SGDLS, YYNGEE. The CDR3 runs to 15 residues. CDR3 nucleotide sequence: TGTGCCAGCAGCGTAGATAGCGGGAGAACAGATACGCAGTATTTT. Its protein is CASSVDSGRTDTQYF.

This clone came up a few times. The CDR3 here is CASRDSEKLFF. DNA for the CDR3: TGTGCCAGCAGGGATAGCGAAAAACTGTTTTTT. V and J are TRBV6-1 and TRBJ1-4; no reliable D call. Germline CDR1 and CDR2: MNHNS and SASEGT. V lost 6 bases and J lost 8, with 7 bases in between. This CDR3 has 11 amino acids.

The chain uses TRBV7-6 and TRBJ2-1; 8 bases are shared with TRBD2. V dropped 3 bases and J dropped 0; count of bases not matched to a gene: 7. CDR1 is SGHVS and CDR2 is FNYEAQ in the germline V gene. The CDR3 is 17 amino acids. The CDR3 DNA reads TGTGCCAGCAGCTTCTACTTAGCGGGGAGCTCCTACAATGAGCAGTTCTTC. This codes for CASSFYLAGSSYNEQFF.

The CDR3 region is CASSTRRLAQMNTGELFF. In nucleotides, the CDR3 is TGTGCCAGCAGCACCCGCCGACTAGCCCAGATGAACACCGGGGAGCTGTTTTTT. The chain carries TRBV5-4 and TRBJ2-2, with 7 bases identical to TRBD2. J gave up 1 base and V 4 bases, and 13 bases lay outside the gene matches. Germline loops: CDR1 SGHNT, CDR2 YYREEE (reference sequence). The CDR3 contains 18 residues. Full variable domain (outside the CDR3, taken from reference TRBV5-4 and TRBJ2-2): ETGVTQSPTHLIKTRGQQVTLRCSSQSGHNTVSWYQQALGQGPQFIFQYYREEENGRGNFPPRFSGLQFPNYSSELNVNALELDDSALYLCASSTRRLAQMNTGELFFGEGSRLTVL.

The V gene is TRBV7-8, the J gene TRBJ2-7, with D maybe TRBD2 (6 bases). Trimming left V 2 bases short and J 3 bases short, with 8 bases between. This CDR3 comprises 13 residues. CDR1 is SGHVS and CDR2 is FQNEAQ in the germline V gene. The CDR3: CASSLSSVYEQYF. The CDR3 region has the DNA TGTGCCAGCAGCTTATCTAGCGTCTACGAGCAGTACTTC. The entire variable domain, with the rest obtained from reference TRBV7-8 and TRBJ2-7, is as follows: GAGVSQSPRYKVAKRGQDVALRCDPISGHVSLFWYQQALGQGPEFLTYFQNEAQLDKSGLPSDRFFAERPEGSVSTLKIQRTQQEDSAVYLCASSLSSVYEQYFGPGTRLTVT.